Sequencing of this T cell receptor (beta chain) was carried out in a study of blood T cell repertoires in COVID-19. As for the study in general: The study drew acute and convalescent COVID-19 samples from the United States, Italy and Spain. From T cells, B-cell-depleted T cells, or PBMCs came the material, which was cDNA or gDNA.

Methods used by the authors: Reference gene primer amplification gave nucleated cell count estimates. The method was immunoSEQ multiplex PCR; TCRdb's version includes in-frame clones alone and lacks a portion of them. V and J calls and clone size are those listed in that table; D and trimming were worked out from the DNA. Of about 68,000 clones listed, approximately 85% are singletons. This TCR derives from a man aged 45-65 years with acute or convalescent COVID-19. Material: peripheral blood.

CDR3 amino acids: CASSLSIAKLGQGITDTQYF. DNA for the CDR3: TGTGCCAGCAGTTTAAGTATTGCGAAGTTGGGACAGGGGATCACAGATACGCAGTATTTT. The chain combines TRBV28 with TRBJ2-3; 10 nucleotides align to TRBD1. The CDR3 is 20 residues long. V shed 2 bases and J 2 bases; nucleotides not matched to a gene: 16. Germline CDR1 and CDR2: MDHEN and SYDVKM.